The rows below give T cell receptor beta chains drawn from one sample of a study of control samples from healthy donors and cancer patients. TCRdb keeps only in-frame clones here, not all; method: immunoSEQ multiplex PCR. The top ten clones hold about 2.5% of a sample with about 97,000 clones, roughly 94% of them seen once. Sequencing was done on a sample of blood. These receptors all stem from a woman younger than 35 in good health. CDR3s include the opening cysteine and the closing phenylalanine or tryptophan.

j_call: TRBJ2-1; v_call: TRBV11-3; cdr3_aa: CASSLVPDRGDEQFF
j_call: TRBJ1-6; v_call: TRBV10-3; cdr3_aa: CAISESGAVRLSPLHF
j_call: TRBJ2-1; v_call: TRBV6-5; cdr3_aa: CASVPSGRKTNEQFF
j_call: TRBJ2-7; v_call: TRBV2; cdr3_aa: CASIGGVYEQYF
j_call: TRBJ1-1; v_call: TRBV7-9; cdr3_aa: CASSPNLAYTEAFF
j_call: TRBJ1-2; v_call: TRBV2; cdr3_aa: CASETVNYGYTF
j_call: TRBJ1-1; v_call: TRBV5-1; cdr3_aa: CASSLVKAATGRNTEAFF
j_call: TRBJ1-6; v_call: TRBV4-3; cdr3_aa: CASSQGAGTMNNSPLHF
j_call: TRBJ1-3; v_call: TRBV18; cdr3_aa: CASSPNFSGNTIYF
j_call: TRBJ2-7; v_call: TRBV27; cdr3_aa: CASSSRTGTEQYF
j_call: TRBJ2-3; v_call: TRBV23-1; cdr3_aa: CASSRPGQGCTDTQYF
j_call: TRBJ2-7; v_call: TRBV30; cdr3_aa: CAWGQGSYEQYF
j_call: TRBJ1-4; v_call: TRBV18; cdr3_aa: CASSAGTVGEKLFF
j_call: TRBJ1-3; v_call: TRBV7-9; cdr3_aa: CASSFRNRRSGNTIYF
j_call: TRBJ1-5; v_call: TRBV6-5; cdr3_aa: CASTWGRTSNQPQHF
j_call: TRBJ1-1; v_call: TRBV27; cdr3_aa: CASSLSGRNTEAFF
j_call: TRBJ1-1; v_call: TRBV29-1; cdr3_aa: CSVVGHTSNTEAFF
j_call: TRBJ1-4; v_call: TRBV9; cdr3_aa: CASSVGTRDEKLFF
j_call: TRBJ2-3; v_call: TRBV11-2; cdr3_aa: CASSLLARFLTQYF
j_call: TRBJ2-1; v_call: TRBV6-4; cdr3_aa: CASSVLAGVEGEQFF
j_call: TRBJ2-7; v_call: TRBV30; cdr3_aa: CAWIPGTGISYEQYF
j_call: TRBJ1-5; v_call: TRBV21-1; cdr3_aa: CASSKGSNQPQHF
j_call: TRBJ2-2; v_call: TRBV5-5; cdr3_aa: CASSMKGGTGELFF
j_call: TRBJ2-5; v_call: TRBV29-1; cdr3_aa: CSVKGLAGETQYF
j_call: TRBJ2-5; v_call: TRBV12-3/TRBV12-4; cdr3_aa: CASSFGGRKTQYF
j_call: TRBJ2-1; v_call: TRBV6-5; cdr3_aa: CASSYAGLLKEQFF
j_call: TRBJ1-6; v_call: TRBV2; cdr3_aa: CASSEVQGAYRSPLHF
j_call: TRBJ2-7; v_call: TRBV6-2/TRBV6-3; cdr3_aa: CASSPRIELWTSGPTYEQYF
j_call: TRBJ1-6; v_call: TRBV3-1/TRBV3-2; cdr3_aa: CASSQGGRGNRSPLHF
j_call: TRBJ1-1; v_call: TRBV19; cdr3_aa: CASSPRGDRMNTEAFF
j_call: TRBJ2-5; v_call: TRBV7-7; cdr3_aa: CASSEGPGPETQYF
j_call: TRBJ2-1; v_call: TRBV30; cdr3_aa: CAWRGISYNEQFF
j_call: TRBJ2-2; v_call: TRBV19; cdr3_aa: CASPGQGDSGELFF
j_call: TRBJ1-2; v_call: TRBV19; cdr3_aa: CASSYVGGYTF
j_call: TRBJ2-1; v_call: TRBV4-1; cdr3_aa: CASSQVVQSSYNEQFF
j_call: TRBJ2-3; v_call: TRBV7-6; cdr3_aa: CASSSRGLAGSDTQYF
j_call: TRBJ1-1; v_call: TRBV19; cdr3_aa: CASSIRTGRENTEAFF
j_call: TRBJ1-1; v_call: TRBV5-4; cdr3_aa: CASSFTGRGAYTEAFF
j_call: TRBJ2-1; v_call: TRBV11-3; cdr3_aa: CASSLEGGPHNEQFF
j_call: TRBJ2-1; v_call: TRBV27; cdr3_aa: CASTWGMSSSYNEQFF
j_call: TRBJ1-1; v_call: TRBV5-1; cdr3_aa: CASRRNGRIGGGTEAFF
j_call: TRBJ1-2; v_call: TRBV7-2; cdr3_aa: CASSLTSLRDGYTF
j_call: TRBJ1-6; v_call: TRBV7-9; cdr3_aa: CASSLEFWDRNNNSPLHF
j_call: TRBJ2-7; v_call: TRBV28; cdr3_aa: CATLAGGRYEQYF
j_call: TRBJ1-1; v_call: TRBV14; cdr3_aa: CASSLGSTEAFF
j_call: TRBJ2-1; v_call: TRBV6-1; cdr3_aa: CASSGWVGQGLGEQFF
j_call: TRBJ2-3; v_call: TRBV27; cdr3_aa: CASSLLAGGKDTQYF
j_call: TRBJ2-2; v_call: TRBV7-8; cdr3_aa: CASSSRGGPGLAETGELFF
j_call: TRBJ1-4; v_call: TRBV6-1; cdr3_aa: CASSEGAITTNEKLFF
j_call: TRBJ2-7; v_call: TRBV5-4; cdr3_aa: CASSRQGASYEQYF
j_call: TRBJ1-1; v_call: TRBV13; cdr3_aa: CASSLGRVFNTEAFF